The source of this T cell receptor beta chain is a study of blood T cell repertoires in COVID-19. Study-level information: Sites in the United States, Italy and Spain provided acute and convalescent COVID-19 samples. Sources were T cells, B-cell-depleted T cells, or PBMCs; the material itself was cDNA or gDNA.

Under the authors' procedure: Reference gene primer amplification yielded estimated nucleated cell counts. This table comes from immunoSEQ multiplex PCR, and its TCRdb copy is limited to in-frame clones, with some not included. The DNA gave D and trimming, while V, J and clone size come from that table. The sample records 140,000 or so clones, roughly 79% being singletons. This CDR3 has 15 amino acids. V shed 3 bases, J shed 6 bases, and the junction held 2 bases outside the gene matches. Germline V lookup: CDR1 SGHAT, CDR2 FQDESV (reference sequence). The chain recombines TRBV11-1 with TRBJ2-3; 14 nucleotides match TRBD2. Source material: peripheral blood. This TCR derives from a human donor in a cohort sampled during active COVID-19. The CDR3 loop reads CASSLTSGRVDTQYF. CDR3 DNA: TGTGCCAGCAGCTTGACTAGCGGGAGGGTTGATACGCAGTATTTT.